A single sample is the source of the 32 T cell receptor beta chains below, sequenced in a study of CD8+ T cells in alopecia areata. Stated treatment: oral pan-JAK inhibitor, 5-10 mg twice daily. The sequencing template was cDNA reverse transcribed from extracted RNA. The data were produced by immunoSEQ multiplex PCR, yet TCRdb's version contains in-frame clones alone and is incomplete. The top ten clones hold about 5.5% of a sample with over 150,000 clones, 58% of them seen once. The sample in question was CD4+ T cells sorted from blood, obtained at week 24, from a patient treated with tofacitinib. These receptors were collected from a human donor with alopecia areata.

The gene calls are TRBV7-2 and TRBJ1-5, with D perhaps TRBD1 (6 bases). The germline V gene has CDR1 SGHTA and CDR2 FQGNSA. Trimming took 7 bases from V and 1 from J, leaving 17 bases between them. CDR3 length: 16 residues. In DNA form, the CDR3 reads TGTGCCAGCACCATAAGCGGCAGGGGCAGCAATCAGCCCCAGCATTTT. Translated: CASTISGRGSNQPQHF.

Remarks on this clone: This may arise from a read error, as a much more abundant clone is one base away. Different DNA sequences within this sample yield the same CDR3. The chain couples TRBV7-2 to TRBJ1-2, with D hard to call. The CDR3 extends over 12 amino acids. Germline-derived CDR1 and CDR2 are SGHTA and FQGNSA. V was cut by 3 bases and J by 5 bases, with 7 bases left in between. The CDR3 coding sequence is TGTGCCAGCAGCTTGGAGGGATATGGCTACACCTTC. Encoded protein: CASSLEGYGYTF.

In nucleotides, the CDR3 is TGTGCCAGCAGTGGGCTGACAAGGCGAAAAGGGGTATATGAGACCCAGTACTTC. Protein sequence: CASSGLTRRKGVYETQYF. The J gene is TRBJ2-5, the V gene TRBV25-1; possibly TRBD1 for D (5 bases). This CDR3 is 18 amino acids long. The V and J ends lost 4 bases and 5 bases respectively, with 26 bases between them. Germline values: CDR1 MGHDK, CDR2 SYGVNS.

The CDR3 here is CASSYEGSGIFEQFF. The CDR3 DNA reads TGTGCCAGCAGTTATGAAGGGTCGGGAATCTTTGAGCAGTTCTTC. The rearrangement uses TRBV6-5 and TRBJ2-1, with D maybe TRBD2 (5 bases). V was trimmed by 3 bases and J by 9 bases, leaving 18 bases between them. The germline CDR1 and CDR2 sequences are MNHEY and SVGAGI. The CDR3 extends over 15 amino acids.

J is TRBJ2-6 and V is TRBV25-1; no definite D call. Germline CDR1 is MGHDK and CDR2 is SYGVNS. Between the trimmed V and J ends, which lost 4 bases and 0 bases, there was a span of 7 bases. This CDR3 comprises 15 residues. The CDR3 loop is CASSGGSSGANVLTF. CDR3 nucleotide sequence: TGTGCCAGCAGTGGAGGAAGCTCTGGGGCCAACGTCCTGACTTTC.

This chain connects TRBV5-1 to TRBJ1-1; 8 bases are shared with TRBD1. Looked up from germline, CDR1 is SGHRS and CDR2 is YFSETQ. V shed 2 bases and J 3 bases; nucleotides not matched to a gene: 12. The CDR3 loop spans 17 amino acids. CDR3 DNA sequence: TGCGCCAGCAGCTTTGACCGGACAGGGAGCATGGACACTGAAGCTTTCTTT. Encoded protein: CASSFDRTGSMDTEAFF.

This chain links TRBV28 with TRBJ2-7; D might be TRBD2 (7 bases). Per germline, CDR1 MDHEN and CDR2 SYDVKM. V was trimmed by 7 bases and J by 2 bases, leaving 24 bases between them. This CDR3 has 17 amino acids. In nucleotides, the CDR3 is TGTGCCAGCAAAGACCCGGGGGGCACCAGTTCTGCCTACGAGCAGTACTTC. This sequence encodes CASKDPGGTSSAYEQYF.

The chain is built from TRBV5-6 and TRBJ2-7; D remains unclear. Trimming removed 0 bases at V and 2 bases at J, with 6 bases between. Germline assignment: CDR1 SGHDT and CDR2 YYEEEE. CDR3 length equals 13 residues. CDR3 bases: TGTGCCAGCAGCTTGGTAGGCCCCTACGAGCAGTACTTC. This codes for CASSLVGPYEQYF.

The rearrangement uses TRBV5-4 and TRBJ2-3; a weak D match, TRBD1 (6 bases). The CDR3 loop spans 15 amino acids. Between the trimmed V and J ends, which lost 4 bases and 5 bases, there was a span of 17 bases. Germline values: CDR1 SGHNT, CDR2 YYREEE (reference sequence). In nucleotides, the CDR3 is TGTGCCAGCAGCCGAAAAATGGACAGCGAAGATACGCAGTATTTT. Translated: CASSRKMDSEDTQYF.

This clone came up a few times. The V call is TRBV29-1, the J call TRBJ1-2; TRBD1 agrees at 7 bases. V dropped 4 bases and J dropped 8; count of bases not matched to a gene: 7. The CDR3 loop spans 12 amino acids. Per the germline V gene, CDR1 is SQVTM and CDR2 is ANQGSEA. DNA of the CDR3: TGCAGCGTTGGAAAGGGGGCGCAGGGCTACACCTTC. Its protein product is CSVGKGAQGYTF.

A few counts support this clone. This sequence joins TRBV5-6 and TRBJ1-5; a weak D match, TRBD1 (5 bases). Germline values: CDR1 SGHDT, CDR2 YYEEEE. Trimming stripped 2 bases from V and 4 bases from J, with 10 bases between. This CDR3 is built from 14 residues. CDR3 nucleotide sequence: TGTGCCAGCAGCTTCGGGGGACGTAATCAGCCCCAGCATTTT. It is translated as CASSFGGRNQPQHF.

The chain uses TRBV18 and TRBJ1-6; TRBD1 matches at 7 bases. J gave up 3 bases and V 2 bases, and 4 bases lay outside the gene matches. Per germline, CDR1 KGHSH and CDR2 LQKENI. The CDR3 has 16 residues. The CDR3, as DNA: TGTGCCAGCTCACCAACCGGGACAGTCTATAATTCACCCCTCCACTTT. Amino acid sequence: CASSPTGTVYNSPLHF.

This clone was recorded only once. V is TRBV30 and J is TRBJ2-7; D may be TRBD1 or TRBD2 (5 bases each). Between the trimmed V and J ends, which lost 3 bases and 1 base, there was a span of 16 bases. Germline lookup yields CDR1 GTSNPN and CDR2 SVGIG (reference sequence). The CDR3 loop spans 15 amino acids. The CDR3 DNA is TGTGCCTGGAGGTATCGTGGGACGGGGTCCTACGAGCAGTACTTC. It encodes CAWRYRGTGSYEQYF.

The chain joins TRBV7-3 to TRBJ2-3; D remains unclear. Germline assignment: CDR1 SGHTA and CDR2 FQGTGA. This CDR3 spans 14 amino acids. V lost 2 bases and J 0 bases, leaving 6 bases between the germline ends. CDR3 in DNA: TGTGCCAGCAGCTTATCCGCGAGCACAGATACGCAGTATTTT. Amino acid sequence: CASSLSASTDTQYF.

The chain employs TRBV5-4 and TRBJ2-5; no firm D call. CDR1 and CDR2 from the germline V gene are SGHNT and YYREEE (reference sequence). This CDR3 region has 13 residues. V was shortened by 0 bases and J by 2 bases, with 5 bases between the two germline ends. CDR3 bases: TGTGCCAGCAGCTTGGGCAGACAAGAGACCCAGTACTTC. The encoded protein is CASSLGRQETQYF.

The V and J genes are TRBV30 and TRBJ1-1; D is uncertain. The CDR3 spans 13 residues. V was pared by 1 base and J by 4 bases, with 10 bases between. Germline V gene sequence: CDR1 GTSNPN, CDR2 SVGIG (reference sequence). The CDR3 coding sequence is TGTGCCTGGAGTGCCTCCTGGAGCACTGAAGCTTTCTTT. This gives the protein CAWSASWSTEAFF.

The chain uses TRBV4-3 and TRBJ2-3, with D possibly TRBD2 on 5 matching bases. Trimming took 3 bases from V and 1 from J, leaving 17 bases between them. This CDR3 comprises 17 residues. Germline CDR1 is LGHNA and CDR2 is YSLEER. The chain's CDR3 is CASSHEGRHGGTDTQYF. DNA for the CDR3: TGCGCCAGCAGCCACGAAGGACGCCACGGGGGCACAGATACGCAGTATTTT.

V usage is TRBV19 and J usage is TRBJ2-5; 9 bases are a match to TRBD2. Germline trimming cut 1 base from V and 4 bases from J; bases unmatched to any gene: 7. The length of the CDR3 is 16 residues. Germline-derived CDR1 and CDR2 are LNHDA and SQIVND (reference sequence). This chain's CDR3 is CASSIGGSGSTETQYF. As DNA, the CDR3 is TGTGCCAGTAGTATAGGGGGTAGCGGGAGTACAGAGACCCAGTACTTC.

The genes are TRBV7-3 and TRBJ2-1; 13 bases match TRBD2. V lost 4 bases and J lost 6; bases outside the gene matches: 6. The CDR3 extends over 16 amino acids. Germline V gene data show CDR1 as SGHTA and CDR2 as FQGTGA. As DNA, the CDR3 is TGTGCCAGCAGCTCCATGACTAGCGGGGGGAGCAATGAGCAGTTCTTC. The encoded protein is CASSSMTSGGSNEQFF.

This clone was found a few times. The chain links TRBV2 to TRBJ2-7, with 7 positions matching TRBD2. The germline gives CDR1 SNHLY, CDR2 FYNNEI. V gave up 10 bases and J gave up 2 bases; unmatched junction bases: 5. The CDR3 covers 12 residues. Here the CDR3 DNA reads TGTGCCACAGAGGGACTAACCTACGAGCAGTACTTC. Its protein is CATEGLTYEQYF.

This rearrangement joins TRBV2 to TRBJ2-3, with D tentatively TRBD1 (6 bases). This CDR3 spans 14 amino acids. The V and J ends lost 6 bases and 2 bases respectively, with 12 bases between them. Germline-derived CDR1 and CDR2 are SNHLY and FYNNEI. The CDR3 DNA reads as TGTGCCAGCAGCTGGCAGGGGAACACAGATACGCAGTATTTT. Its protein is CASSWQGNTDTQYF. The full variable domain, with the rest looked up from reference TRBV2 and TRBJ2-3, is EPEVTQTPSHQVTQMGQEVILRCVPISNHLYFYWYRQILGQKVEFLVSFYNNEISEKSEIFDDQFSVERPDGSNFTLKIRSTKLEDSAMYFCASSWQGNTDTQYFGPGTRLTVL.

This chain uses TRBV11-1 with TRBJ1-1; D is possibly TRBD1 (6 bases). The V gene lost 3 bases and the J gene lost 7 bases, with 15 bases spanning the gap. The CDR3 is made up of 14 amino acids. Germline assignment: CDR1 SGHAT and CDR2 FQDESV (reference sequence). The CDR3 region has the DNA TGTGCCAGCAGCTTGGAGACGGGGGGCATTGAAGCTTTCTTT. This sequence encodes CASSLETGGIEAFF.

The rearrangement joins TRBV4-3 to TRBJ2-2; TRBD1 aligns across 9 bases. The CDR3 spans 16 residues. CDR1 LGHNA and CDR2 YSLEER come from the germline V gene. V was clipped by 3 bases and J by 4 bases; unmatched bases: 6. As DNA, the CDR3 is TGCGCCAGCAGCCAGGAACAGGGGGCGGGCACCGGGGAGCTGTTTTTT. This encodes CASSQEQGAGTGELFF.

The V and J genes are TRBV10-3 and TRBJ1-2; 8 bases align to TRBD1. The J segment lost 6 bases and the V segment lost 4 bases, leaving 7 bases of the junction unmatched. The length of the CDR3 is 14 residues. In germline, CDR1 is ENHRY, CDR2 SYGVKD. The CDR3, as DNA: TGTGCCATCAGTGCCGGACAGGGAAAGAATGGCTACACCTTC. This sequence encodes CAISAGQGKNGYTF.

The V call is TRBV9, the J call TRBJ2-1; tentatively, D is TRBD2 (5 bases). CDR1 is SGDLS, CDR2 YYNGEE, per germline. The CDR3 length is 14 residues. Trimming cost V 0 bases and J 1 base, with 5 bases left between them. The CDR3 DNA is TGTGCCAGCAGCGTAGGGACTTCCTACAATGAGCAGTTCTTC. Translating it yields CASSVGTSYNEQFF.

The chain has TRBV29-1 and TRBJ1-3; no clear D. The V end lost 7 bases, the J end lost 2 bases, and 15 bases lay between the germline ends. CDR1 and CDR2 (germline): SQVTM, ANQGSEA. The CDR3 totals 14 residues. In DNA, the CDR3 is TGCAGCGCCTACGGCGCAGAGCCTGGAAACACCATATATTTT. Its protein is CSAYGAEPGNTIYF.

The genes are TRBV29-1 and TRBJ2-5; D is perhaps TRBD2 (6 bases). The germline V and J ends were trimmed by 4 bases and 5 bases, with 11 bases remaining between them. CDR1 is SQVTM, CDR2 ANQGSEA, per germline. The length of the CDR3 is 12 residues. DNA for the CDR3: TGCAGCGTTGGTTGGCGGGGTGAGACCCAGTACTTC. It specifies CSVGWRGETQYF.

In its sample, this clone was seen a few times. V is TRBV7-2 and J is TRBJ1-1; a weak D match, TRBD1 (5 bases). The V end was cut by 5 bases, the J end by 0 bases, with 10 bases between. This CDR3 has 14 amino acids. The V gene's germline CDR1 is SGHTA and CDR2 FQGNSA. The CDR3 DNA follows: TGTGCCAGCAGCCCGGGGACGGTGAACACTGAAGCTTTCTTT. This encodes CASSPGTVNTEAFF.

The chain links TRBV9 to TRBJ2-5; no firm D call. Trimming stripped 3 bases from V and 5 bases from J, with 8 bases between. Germline CDR1 and CDR2: SGDLS and YYNGEE. The length of the CDR3 is 12 residues. CDR3 DNA: TGTGCCAGCAGCGCCGTCGGGGAGACCCAGTACTTC. The encoded protein is CASSAVGETQYF.

This clone was seen just once. The rearrangement uses TRBV6-5 and TRBJ2-1; 7 bases line up with TRBD2. The CDR3 totals 15 residues. The germline V gene encodes CDR1 MNHEY and CDR2 SVGAGI. J lost 4 bases, V lost 2 bases, and 5 bases had no gene match. The CDR3 spells CASSYGGGPYNEQFF. Here the CDR3 DNA reads TGTGCCAGCAGTTACGGCGGGGGACCTTACAATGAGCAGTTCTTC.

This rearrangement joins TRBV30 to TRBJ1-1, with 7 bases aligning to TRBD1. The germline V gene has CDR1 GTSNPN and CDR2 SVGIG (reference sequence). The ends lost 4 bases at V and 1 base at J; junction bases unmatched: 3. This CDR3 is built from 13 residues. Written as DNA, the CDR3 is TGTGCCTGGACCGGGACAGCGAACACTGAAGCTTTCTTT. Translation: CAWTGTANTEAFF.

The chain links TRBV5-1 to TRBJ2-7; 7 bases match TRBD1. Unmatched junction bases numbered 14, after V lost 2 bases and J lost 6 bases. The CDR3 loop spans 16 amino acids. Germline V gene data show CDR1 as SGHRS and CDR2 as YFSETQ. CDR3 amino acids: CASSLPRQGWNIEQYF. The CDR3 nucleotides read TGCGCCAGCAGCTTACCGCGACAGGGATGGAACATCGAGCAGTACTTC.